A selection of T cell receptor beta chains follows, all from one sample in a study of T cells in Graves' hyperthyroidism and ophthalmopathy. TCRdb reanalysed the multiplex PCR reads using MiXCR and keeps one entry per CDR3 protein. The table has around 600,000 distinct CDR3 sequences, less than 20% seen once; the top ten hold around 7.3%. The source material was blood. The origin of the receptors is a woman under 40 with Graves' hyperthyroidism. Both conserved end residues are part of each CDR3. A D gene is named only where the DNA matches it firmly. The listing skips clone size in some rows; elsewhere it reads once, few, many or a size class.

TRBD2 | TRBJ2-1 | TRBV27 | - | TGTGCCAGCAACCGAATTGGCGGGGGGTCCTACAATGAGCAGTTCTTC | CASNRIGGGSYNEQFF
TRBD2 | TRBJ2-5 | TRBV6-2/TRBV6-3 | few | TGTGCCAGCAGTCCATATCTAAGCGGGAGGGCCGAGGAGACCCAGTACTTC | CASSPYLSGRAEETQYF
TRBD2 | TRBJ2-2 | TRBV28 | many | TGTGCCAGCAGTTTCTCCCCTAGCGGGAACACCGGGGAGCTGTTTTTT | CASSFSPSGNTGELFF
TRBD2 | TRBJ2-7 | TRBV10-3 | few | TGTGCCATCATGGGGACTAGCGGTAGCTACGAGCAGTACTTC | CAIMGTSGSYEQYF
TRBD2 | TRBJ2-1 | TRBV7-9 | many | TGTGCCAGCAGCTCGAGCGGGGGCAATGAGCAGTTCTTC | CASSSSGGNEQFF
- | TRBJ1-4 | TRBV12-3/TRBV12-4 | many | TGTGCCAGCAGTTTCCAACAGGCACCTGATGAAAAACTGTTTTTT | CASSFQQAPDEKLFF
- | TRBJ1-5 | TRBV4-2 | many | TGTGCCAGCAGCCAAGATTGGTTTGGTTCCGATCAGCCCCAGCATTTT | CASSQDWFGSDQPQHF
TRBD2 | TRBJ2-3 | TRBV19 | - | TGTGCCAGTAGTACCACTAGCGGGAGGGCTTCAGATACGCAGTATTTT | CASSTTSGRASDTQYF
- | TRBJ2-2 | TRBV5-6 | - | TGTGCCAGCAAGCCGGACGAGGGTTCCGGGGAGCTGTTTTTT | CASKPDEGSGELFF
- | TRBJ1-1 | TRBV18 | many | TGTGCCAGCTCACCAGACTTTTCCATGACCGAAGCTTTCTTT | CASSPDFSMTEAFF
- | TRBJ1-2 | TRBV20-1 | many | TGCAGTGCTAAGGGGATCGTCAACTATGGCTACACCTTC | CSAKGIVNYGYTF
TRBD1 | TRBJ2-3 | TRBV15 | - | TGTGCCACCAGCAGAGCGGGGACAGGGGCAGATACGCAGTATTTT | CATSRAGTGADTQYF
TRBD2 | TRBJ2-1 | TRBV5-1 | many | TGCGCCAGCAGCTTTGGGCTAGCGGGAGTTGGTGAGCAGTTCTTC | CASSFGLAGVGEQFF
TRBD2 | TRBJ2-2 | TRBV19 | once | TGTGCCAGTAGAAGAGCTAGCGGGAGGAGGGGCGGGGAGCTGTTTTTT | CASRRASGRRGGELFF
TRBD2 | TRBJ2-1 | TRBV7-9 | many | TGTGCCAGCAGCTTAGTGACAGCGGGAGTGTATGAGCAGTTCTTC | CASSLVTAGVYEQFF
- | TRBJ2-1 | TRBV11-2 | many | TGTGCCAGCAGCCTTGTCCAGTGGCAGTTCTTC | CASSLVQWQFF
TRBD2 | TRBJ2-2 | TRBV4-2 | - | TGTGCCAGCAGCCCCGGACTAGCGGGAGAGGGCGGGGAGCTGCTTTTT | CASSPGLAGEGGELLF
TRBD2 | TRBJ2-3 | TRBV10-3 | - | TGTGCCATCAGGACTAGCGGGAGATTTGGCACAGATACGCAGTATTTT | CAIRTSGRFGTDTQYF
TRBD2 | TRBJ2-7 | TRBV10-3 | once | TGTGCCATCAGTGGGTCGGGGAGGGGTCCCTACGAGCAGTACTTC | CAISGSGRGPYEQYF
TRBD1 | TRBJ1-1 | TRBV27 | many | TGTGCCAGCAGACACCCCGGACAGGTGAACACTGAAGCTTTCTTT | CASRHPGQVNTEAFF
TRBD2 | TRBJ2-3 | TRBV4-1 | few | TGCGCCAGCAGCCAAGTTCCGAGCGGGGGCACAGATACGCAGTATTTT | CASSQVPSGGTDTQYF
- | TRBJ2-1 | TRBV4-1 | - | TGCGCCAGCAGCCTACAAGGGGGGACATGGGGTGAAAATGAGCAGTTCTTC | CASSLQGGTWGENEQFF
TRBD2 | TRBJ2-3 | TRBV4-3 | - | TGCGCCAGCAGCCAAGATCCAGGAGCGGGAGGAGGAGGTGGAAGGGATACGCAGTATTTT | CASSQDPGAGGGGGRDTQYF
- | TRBJ2-1 | TRBV3-1 | - | TGTGCCAGCAGCCAAGCGCGGGTCCCTAACAATGAGCAGTTCTTC | CASSQARVPNNEQFF
- | TRBJ2-1 | TRBV6-2/TRBV6-3 | many | TGTGCCAGCAGTTGGGGACGAACTACCCGGAATGAGCAGTTCTTC | CASSWGRTTRNEQFF
TRBD1 | TRBJ1-1 | TRBV12-3/TRBV12-4 | - | TGTGCCAGCAGTACCGGGACAGGCACTCAGGGCTTAAAGAACACTGAAGCTTTCTTT | CASSTGTGTQGLKNTEAFF